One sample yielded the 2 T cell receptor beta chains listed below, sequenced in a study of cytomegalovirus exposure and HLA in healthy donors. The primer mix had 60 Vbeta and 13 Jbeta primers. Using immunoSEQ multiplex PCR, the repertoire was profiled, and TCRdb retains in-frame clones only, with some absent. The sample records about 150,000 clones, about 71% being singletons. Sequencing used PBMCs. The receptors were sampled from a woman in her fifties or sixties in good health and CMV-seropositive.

CDR3 in amino acids: CASGLTGIAEAFF. CDR3 in DNA: TGTGCTAGTGGTCTCACAGGGATAGCTGAAGCTTTCTTT. This chain connects TRBV12-5 to TRBJ1-1; D might be TRBD1 (6 bases). Germline CDR1 reads LGHNT; CDR2 reads FRNRAP. The CDR3 totals 13 residues. V was trimmed by 5 bases and J by 6 bases, leaving 13 bases between them.

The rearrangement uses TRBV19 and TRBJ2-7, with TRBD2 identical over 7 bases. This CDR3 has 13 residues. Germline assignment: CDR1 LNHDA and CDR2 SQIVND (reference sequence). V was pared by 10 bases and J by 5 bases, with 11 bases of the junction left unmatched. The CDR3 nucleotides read TGTGCCACCCAGCGGGACTTTGGAAACGAGCAGTACTTC. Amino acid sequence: CATQRDFGNEQYF. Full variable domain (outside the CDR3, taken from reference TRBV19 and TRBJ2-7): DGGITQSPKYLFRKEGQNVTLSCEQNLNHDAMYWYRQDPGQGLRLIYYSQIVNDFQKGDIAEGYSVSREKKESFPLTVTSAQKNPTAFYLCATQRDFGNEQYFGPGTRLTVT.